This is a list of T cell receptor beta chains from one sample in a study of OX40 agonist ivuxolimab in advanced cancers. The protocol was immunoSEQ multiplex PCR, while the TCRdb copy is restricted to in-frame clones and leaves out a portion. The table shows fewer than 30,000 clones, with approximately 86% occurring only once. This material consisted of CD4+ or CD8+ T cells sorted from blood, taken in a trial of the OX40 agonist ivuxolimab. These receptors came from an adult with an advanced solid tumor such as melanoma, head and neck, liver or kidney cancer. Each CDR3 is given with its conserved first and last residue. A D gene is named only where the DNA matches it firmly. Clone size appears in some rows only: once, few, many, or a class for an expanded clone.

>TRBV11-3|TRBJ2-7|TRBD2|-
CASSLTSGSYEQYF
TGTGCCAGCAGCTTAACTAGCGGGAGCTACGAGCAGTACTTC
>TRBV12-2|TRBJ2-1|-|once
CASRLGLAGGLGKNEQFF
TGTGCAAGTCGCTTAGGACTAGCGGGGGGGCTAGGTAAAAATGAGCAGTTCTTC
>TRBV9|TRBJ2-4|-|once
CASSVEGRSNKNIQYF
TGTGCCAGCAGCGTAGAGGGCAGGTCTAACAAAAACATTCAGTACTTC
>TRBV6-1|TRBJ1-1|-|-
CASRDSMNTEAFF
TGTGCCAGCAGGGACAGTATGAACACTGAAGCTTTCTTT
>TRBV6-1|TRBJ2-7|-|-
CASSEIGAYEQYF
TGTGCCAGCAGTGAAATCGGAGCCTACGAGCAGTACTTC
>TRBV19|TRBJ2-1|TRBD2|once
CASSTRTSGYNEQFF
TGTGCCAGTAGTACCCGGACTAGCGGTTACAATGAGCAGTTCTTC
>TRBV6-1|TRBJ2-1|TRBD2|-
CASSEVSPVVGLAGGQLYNEQFF
TGTGCCAGCAGTGAAGTCTCCCCAGTCGTGGGACTAGCGGGGGGGCAGCTTTACAATGAGCAGTTCTTC
>TRBV19|TRBJ2-6|-|-
CANPGGNNVLTF
TGTGCCAATCCCGGTGGAAACAACGTCCTGACTTTC
>TRBV6-5|TRBJ2-7|-|-
CASSSGGGTRGEQYF
TGTGCCAGCAGTTCCGGAGGCGGTACCAGAGGCGAGCAGTACTTC
>TRBV30|TRBJ2-4|TRBD2|-
CASSAVGGENIQYF
TGTGCCTCCTCGGCGGTGGGGGGGGAAAACATTCAGTACTTC
>TRBV5-6|TRBJ2-7|TRBD2|-
CASMPAGGPNEQYF
TGTGCCAGCATGCCAGCGGGGGGGCCGAACGAGCAGTACTTC
>TRBV19|TRBJ1-6|-|-
CASSGQTSPLHF
TGTGCCAGTAGTGGGCAGACCTCACCCCTCCACTTT
>TRBV30|TRBJ2-7|-|-
CAWANSGTGSYEQYF
TGTGCCTGGGCAAATTCCGGGACGGGCTCCTACGAGCAGTACTTC
>TRBV19|TRBJ1-5|TRBD1|large
CASSKETGRNQPQHF
TGTGCCAGTAGTAAAGAGACAGGGCGTAATCAGCCCCAGCATTTT
>TRBV4-2|TRBJ2-5|TRBD2|-
CASSQATSGRETQYF
TGTGCCAGCAGCCAAGCGACTAGCGGGAGGGAGACCCAGTACTTC
>TRBV18|TRBJ2-3|TRBD1|-
CASSPRDRVRTDTQYF
TGTGCCAGCTCACCCCGGGACAGGGTGAGGACAGATACGCAGTATTTT
>TRBV27|TRBJ1-5|-|-
CASSLQGSNQPQHF
TGTGCCAGCAGTCTCCAGGGAAGCAATCAGCCCCAGCATTTT
>TRBV11-3|TRBJ1-5|-|-
CASSLDGRTNQPQHF
TGTGCCAGCAGCTTGGACGGACGGACAAATCAGCCCCAGCATTTT
>TRBV11-2|TRBJ2-1|TRBD2|-
CASTRTSGGNEQFF
TGTGCCAGCACCAGGACTAGCGGGGGGAATGAGCAGTTCTTC
>TRBV7-9|TRBJ2-7|TRBD2|-
CASSSGLVYEQYF
TGTGCCAGCAGCTCGGGACTAGTCTACGAGCAGTACTTC
>TRBV5-4|TRBJ1-4|TRBD1|once
CASSLDRGELFF
TGTGCCAGCAGCTTGGACAGGGGGGAACTGTTTTTT
>TRBV7-6|TRBJ2-6|TRBD2|-
CASSLVWTSGIIAGANVLTF
TGTGCCAGCAGCTTAGTGTGGACTAGCGGGATTATCGCTGGGGCCAACGTCCTGACTTTC
>TRBV5-4|TRBJ2-4|-|few
CASSLDPGHLQYF
TGTGCCAGCAGCTTGGACCCGGGACACCTTCAGTACTTC
>TRBV11-3|TRBJ2-7|TRBD1|-
CASSAIGTGDYEQYF
TGTGCCAGCAGCGCCATCGGGACAGGGGACTACGAGCAGTACTTC
>TRBV9|TRBJ2-1|-|-
CASSVENSKNEQFF
TGTGCCAGCAGCGTAGAGAATTCAAAGAATGAGCAGTTCTTC
>TRBV5-8|TRBJ2-7|TRBD1|few
CASSPGTVTSYEQYF
TGTGCCAGCAGCCCCGGGACAGTCACCTCCTACGAGCAGTACTTC
>TRBV7-9|TRBJ2-1|-|-
CASSFTAQSSYNEQFF
TGTGCCAGCAGCTTTACCGCCCAGAGCTCCTACAATGAGCAGTTCTTC
>TRBV25-1|TRBJ2-3|-|-
CASSEADTQYF
TGTGCCAGCAGTGAGGCAGATACGCAGTATTTT
>TRBV12-5|TRBJ2-2|TRBD1|-
CASGRGQGNTGELFF
TGTGCTAGTGGTCGCGGACAGGGGAACACCGGGGAGCTGTTTTTT
>TRBV4-2|TRBJ1-3|-|once
CASSQGWVAGNTIYF
TGTGCCAGCAGCCAAGGATGGGTGGCTGGAAACACCATATATTTT
>TRBV4-2|TRBJ1-2|-|once
CASSPGNLATEGGGYTF
TGTGCCAGCAGCCCCGGAAATTTGGCAACGGAGGGGGGAGGCTACACCTTC
>TRBV5-1|TRBJ2-7|TRBD2|-
CASSLGGLAGGPYEQYF
TGCGCCAGCAGCTTGGGGGGCCTAGCGGGAGGGCCCTACGAGCAGTACTTC
>TRBV28|TRBJ1-1|-|-
CASSLGGTGLEVFF
TGTGCCAGCAGTTTAGGGGGCACTGGGTTAGAAGTTTTCTTT
>TRBV7-9|TRBJ1-1|-|-
CASSLEPGFPEAFF
TGTGCCAGCAGCTTAGAACCGGGGTTCCCTGAAGCTTTCTTT
>TRBV6-5|TRBJ2-7|-|few
CASRVSGTYEQYF
TGTGCCAGCAGAGTTAGCGGAACCTACGAGCAGTACTTC
>TRBV27|TRBJ2-7|TRBD1|-
CASSLTGAYEQYF
TGTGCCAGCAGTTTGACAGGGGCCTACGAGCAGTACTTC
>TRBV30|TRBJ2-3|TRBD2|once
CAWIPSGGALDTQYF
TGTGCCTGGATCCCCAGCGGGGGGGCTCTGGATACGCAGTATTTT
>TRBV6-5|TRBJ2-7|-|-
CASSKTPYEQYF
TGTGCCAGCAGCAAGACTCCTTACGAGCAGTACTTC
>TRBV5-8|TRBJ2-7|TRBD1|medium-sized
CASSAGQGVSEQYF
TGTGCCAGCAGCGCCGGACAGGGGGTGAGCGAGCAGTACTTC
>TRBV11-2|TRBJ1-3|-|-
CASYRDSGNTIYF
TGTGCCAGCTACCGGGACTCTGGAAACACCATATATTTT
>TRBV6-5|TRBJ2-1|TRBD1|-
CASSYDRDNEQFF
TGTGCCAGCAGTTACGACAGGGACAATGAGCAGTTCTTC
>TRBV28|TRBJ1-3|-|-
CASSRGPGNTIYF
TGTGCCAGCAGCCGGGGACCTGGAAACACCATATATTTT
>TRBV7-9|TRBJ2-3|-|-
CAISGRTDTQYF
TGTGCAATCAGCGGACGCACAGATACGCAGTATTTT
>TRBV4-1|TRBJ2-7|-|-
CASSPMGGLAHLSYEQYF
TGCGCCAGCAGCCCGATGGGGGGGCTAGCGCATCTTTCCTACGAGCAGTACTTC
>TRBV11-1|TRBJ1-1|-|-
CASSLGFTNTEAFF
TGTGCCAGCAGCTTAGGGTTTACAAACACTGAAGCTTTCTTT
>TRBV4-2|TRBJ2-7|-|-
CASSPRGNEQYF
TGTGCCAGCAGCCCAAGGGGGAACGAGCAGTACTTC
>TRBV11-2|TRBJ2-5|TRBD1|-
CASSLAGTAQETQYF
TGTGCCAGCAGCTTAGCAGGGACAGCACAAGAGACCCAGTACTTC
>TRBV29-1|TRBJ1-1|-|-
CSVEVDSNTEAFF
TGCAGCGTTGAAGTGGATTCGAACACTGAAGCTTTCTTT
>TRBV11-2|TRBJ1-1|-|-
CASSQGFLNTEAFF
TGTGCCAGCAGCCAGGGGTTTCTGAACACTGAAGCTTTCTTT
>TRBV5-1|TRBJ2-5|-|few
CASSTLGGPRETQYF
TGCGCCAGCAGCACCCTTGGGGGCCCCCGAGAGACCCAGTACTTC
>TRBV28|TRBJ2-3|-|-
CASSYGQSRTDTQYF
TGTGCCAGCAGTTACGGACAGTCCCGCACAGATACGCAGTATTTT
>TRBV7-6|TRBJ1-2|-|-
CASSLGGEGGGYTF
TGTGCCAGCAGCTTAGGTGGTGAAGGAGGCGGCTACACCTTC
>TRBV9|TRBJ1-4|TRBD1|-
CASSPEGQGWEKLFF
TGTGCCAGCAGCCCGGAAGGACAGGGTTGGGAAAAACTGTTTTTT
>TRBV27|TRBJ2-7|-|-
CASSLASPWSSYEQYF
TGTGCCAGCAGTTTAGCCTCCCCCTGGAGCTCCTACGAGCAGTACTTC
>TRBV5-1|TRBJ2-2|-|-
CASSERTADTGELFF
TGCGCCAGCAGCGAGCGGACAGCCGACACCGGGGAGCTGTTTTTT
>TRBV19|TRBJ2-6|-|-
CASSIGPSGANVLTF
TGTGCCAGTAGTATAGGCCCCTCTGGGGCCAACGTCCTGACTTTC
>TRBV28|TRBJ1-2|-|-
CASSPAGVLNYGYTF
TGTGCCAGCAGTCCCGCGGGGGTCCTTAACTATGGCTACACCTTC
>TRBV5-5|TRBJ2-3|TRBD2|-
CASSLGLADTDTQYF
TGTGCCAGCAGCTTGGGACTAGCGGACACAGATACGCAGTATTTT